The entry below gives a single TCR beta chain sequence along with its context. CD45RO+ cells were combined with CCR7-negative CD45RA+ TemRA cells to form CD8 memory. Germline loops: CDR1 ENHRY, CDR2 SYGVKD. With 10 bases removed from V and 0 bases from J, the gap between germline ends came to 13 bases. The CDR3 extends over 13 amino acids. This sample is drawn from a study of shared clonotypes between healthy human individuals. Method: immunoSEQ multiplex PCR; TCRdb's copy keeps in-frame clones and lacks some. This sample has approximately 120,000 clones; more than 65% occur once, and the top ten carry roughly 24%.

The genes are TRBV10-3 and TRBJ2-7; D not certain. This sequence was found in a woman aged 25 to 39 in good health. The sequencing sample was made of memory CD8+ T cells sorted from blood. Documented subset: CD45RO+ cells pooled with CCR7-negative TemRA cells. The CDR3 sequence: CATAAHGSYEQYF. Here the CDR3 DNA reads TGTGCCACCGCTGCCCACGGCTCCTACGAGCAGTACTTC.